This T cell receptor beta chain was sequenced in a study of blood T cells in healthy people across ages. Findings and caveats of the study: Expanded clonotype shifts may have been confounded, as the donors had an unknown CMV status. In these data, TCR beta diversity tracked strongly with naive T cell percentage.

A sample-barcoded 5' primer and a J-beta primer mix were used in a second PCR of roughly 6 to 12 cycles. TCRdb reprocessed the 5' RACE reads via MiXCR and lists one record per CDR3 protein. The table has about 580,000 distinct CDR3 sequences, roughly 48% seen once; the top ten hold 20% to 25%. Worth noting for this clonotype: Its specificity is not known.

CDR1 is SQVTM, CDR2 ANQGSEA, per germline. This CDR3 is built from 13 residues. The V end was cut by 5 bases, the J end by 0 bases, with 8 bases between. The sequence came from a man aged 80 or over in good health. V and J are TRBV29-1 and TRBJ2-1, with no clear D. Material: blood. The CDR3, as DNA: TGCAGCGTTTTGAGTAGCTCCTACAATGAGCAGTTCTTC. Translation gives CSVLSSSYNEQFF.